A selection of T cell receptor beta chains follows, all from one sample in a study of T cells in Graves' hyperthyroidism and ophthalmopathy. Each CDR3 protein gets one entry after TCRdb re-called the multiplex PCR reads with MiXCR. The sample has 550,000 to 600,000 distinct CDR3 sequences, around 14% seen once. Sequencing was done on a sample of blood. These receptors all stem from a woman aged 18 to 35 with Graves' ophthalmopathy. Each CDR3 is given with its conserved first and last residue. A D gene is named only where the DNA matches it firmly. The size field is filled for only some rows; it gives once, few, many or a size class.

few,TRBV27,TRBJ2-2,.,TGTGCCAGCAGTTTATACAGCCGGATGAACACCGGGGAGCTGTTTTTT,CASSLYSRMNTGELFF
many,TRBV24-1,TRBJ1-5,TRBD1,TGTGCCACCAGTTTACAGGGGAATCAGCCCCAGCATTTT,CATSLQGNQPQHF
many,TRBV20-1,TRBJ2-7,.,TGCAGTGGCAGACGTGACGAGGGCTCCTACGAGCAGTACTTC,CSGRRDEGSYEQYF
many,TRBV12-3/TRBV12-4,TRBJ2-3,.,TGTGCCAGCAGTCCCCGGAGGCGGATATCTAGCACAGATACGCAGTATTTT,CASSPRRRISSTDTQYF
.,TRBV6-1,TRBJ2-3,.,TGTGCCAGCAGTGATCCTAGGGGTGGGCAGTATTTT,CASSDPRGGQYF
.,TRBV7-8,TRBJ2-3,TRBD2,TGTGCCAGCAGCTTAGTCGCGTTTGAGGGAGGGCTCACAGATACGCAGTATTTT,CASSLVAFEGGLTDTQYF
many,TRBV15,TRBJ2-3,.,TGTGCCACCAGAGGAGTAACCAAGTCCCATGGCTTATGGACAGATACGCAGTATTTT,CATRGVTKSHGLWTDTQYF
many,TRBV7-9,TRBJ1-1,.,TGTGCCAGCAGAGAAGCCAGGAACACTGAAGCTTTCTTT,CASREARNTEAFF
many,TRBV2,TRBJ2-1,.,TGTGCCAGCAGTGAAAGTTGGGCGAATGAGCAGTTCTTC,CASSESWANEQFF
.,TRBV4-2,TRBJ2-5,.,TGTGCCAGCAAACAGGACTATCAAGAGACCCAGTACTTC,CASKQDYQETQYF
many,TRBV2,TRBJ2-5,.,TGTGCCAGCAGCGGGGAACAGGTCCCCGAGGAGACCCAGTACTTC,CASSGEQVPEETQYF
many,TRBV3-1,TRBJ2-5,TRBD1,TGTGCCAGCAGCCAAGTGGCAGGGGGAAGGGAGACCCAGTACTTC,CASSQVAGGRETQYF
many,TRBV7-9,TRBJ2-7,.,TGTGCCAGCAGTTTAGGGTCTCCGGGAAGGCAGTACTTC,CASSLGSPGRQYF
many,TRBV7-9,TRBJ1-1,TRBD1,TGTGCCAGCAGCTACTTCAGGGGGCCGAACACTGAAGCTTTCTTT,CASSYFRGPNTEAFF
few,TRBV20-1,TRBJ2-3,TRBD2,TGCAGTGGGTACGGACTAGCGGCCCTCGGTACGCAGTATTTT,CSGYGLAALGTQYF
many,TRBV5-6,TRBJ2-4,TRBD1,TGTGCCAGCAGCTTGGAGACAGGGGGCTTGTCCAAAAACATTCAGTACTTC,CASSLETGGLSKNIQYF
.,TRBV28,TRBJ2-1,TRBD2,TGTGCCAGCAGTCCCCGGGCGGTTGGGCTAGCGGGAGGGCCTCGAGATGAGCAGTTCTTC,CASSPRAVGLAGGPRDEQFF
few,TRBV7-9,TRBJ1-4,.,TGTGCCAGCAGCCCCCCTACGTGGGCAGGTCCAATCGACTCGGAAAAACTGTTTTTT,CASSPPTWAGPIDSEKLFF
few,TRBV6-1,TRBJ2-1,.,TGTGCCAGCAACTATGGGGGAGTCGATGAGCAGTTCTTC,CASNYGGVDEQFF
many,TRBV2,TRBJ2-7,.,TGTGCCAGCACGCGGGAACACTACGAGCAGTACTTC,CASTREHYEQYF
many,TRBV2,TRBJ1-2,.,TGTGCCAGCAGCCCAGGGACGGCCTATGGCTACACCTTC,CASSPGTAYGYTF
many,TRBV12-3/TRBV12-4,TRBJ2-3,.,TGTGCCAGCAGTTTCTCGGCCTATACGCAGTATTTT,CASSFSAYTQYF
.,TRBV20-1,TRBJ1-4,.,TGCAGTGGGACAACTAATGAAAAACTGTTTTTT,CSGTTNEKLFF
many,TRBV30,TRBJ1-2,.,TGTGCCTGGACCCCCAGGGCTAACTATGGCTACACCTTC,CAWTPRANYGYTF
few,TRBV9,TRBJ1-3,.,TGTGCCAGCAGCGTAGATCTCGACAACTCTGGAAACACCATATATTTT,CASSVDLDNSGNTIYF
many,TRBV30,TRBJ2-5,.,TGTGCCTGGGGGGGGAGCCCCTGGGGGACCCAGTACTTC,CAWGGSPWGTQYF
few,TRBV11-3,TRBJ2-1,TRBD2,TGTGCCAGCAGCCCGGGACTAGCGGGAGGGGTTGAGCAGTTCTTC,CASSPGLAGGVEQFF
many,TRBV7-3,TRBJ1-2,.,TGTGCCAGCAGCTTTACCTTCGGGGGTTCTATGGGCGGCTACACCTTC,CASSFTFGGSMGGYTF
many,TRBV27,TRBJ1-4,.,TGTGCCAGCAGCCCTAGGGGAGGCAATGAAAAACTGTTTTTT,CASSPRGGNEKLFF
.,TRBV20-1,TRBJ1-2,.,TGCAGTGCCTTTAGCGGTTCGAACCCAATGTTGTATGGCTACACCTTC,CSAFSGSNPMLYGYTF
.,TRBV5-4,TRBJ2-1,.,TGTGCCAGCAGCTTGGTGTCCCCTTCCCTCTACAATGAGCAGTTCTTC,CASSLVSPSLYNEQFF
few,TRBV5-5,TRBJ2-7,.,TGTGCCAGCAGCTTAGAAGGGGAGCTGGGAGAGCAGTACTTC,CASSLEGELGEQYF
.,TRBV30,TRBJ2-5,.,TGTGCCTGGAGTGTACAAGGGGGTGGCGGGGAGACCCAGTACTTC,CAWSVQGGGGETQYF
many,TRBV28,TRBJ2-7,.,TGTGCCAGCAGTCCTAAACGCTTCTGGGAGGTTCCCTACGAGCAGTACTTC,CASSPKRFWEVPYEQYF
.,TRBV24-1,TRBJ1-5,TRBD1,TGTGCCACCAGTGATGGACAGGACTACGAAGGAAAACAGCATTTT,CATSDGQDYEGKQHF
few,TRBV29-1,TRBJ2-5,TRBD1,TGCAGCGTGGAACTGACAGGGGTTGGAGAGACCCAGTACTTC,CSVELTGVGETQYF
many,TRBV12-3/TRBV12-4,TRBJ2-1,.,TGTGCCAGCACCCCTCGACAGAGCTCCTACAATGAGCAGTTCTTC,CASTPRQSSYNEQFF
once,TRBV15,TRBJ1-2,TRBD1,TGTGCCACCAGCTCTATGACAGGGCCCTCCTTCTATGGCTACACCTTC,CATSSMTGPSFYGYTF
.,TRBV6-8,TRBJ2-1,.,TGTGCCAGCAGTTACCCGATAGGGGGGGGCGATGAGCAGTTCTTC,CASSYPIGGGDEQFF
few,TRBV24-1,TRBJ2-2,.,TGTGCCACCAGTGGACCTACAGGGTTGGGCGGGGAGCTGTTTTTT,CATSGPTGLGGELFF